One T cell receptor (beta chain) is described in this entry. No cognate antigen has been identified for it. Base quality data are lacking; no much larger clone is found one base away. Sequencing was performed on an Illumina NovaSeq 6000. TCRalpha and TCRbeta cDNA libraries were constructed by 5'RACE with constant-segment primers, with sample barcodes and unique molecular identifiers being introduced. RNA was extracted from every sample with Trizol reagent. Library amplification was performed in two PCR steps, and a second sample barcode and Illumina TruSeq adapters were introduced in the second step. The libraries were sequenced on an Illumina NovaSeq using 2 x 150 bp paired-end reads. The authors' analysis ran thus. With migec v1.2.7, reads were demultiplexed and then collapsed into UMI-guided consensus sequences. Using mixcr v2.1.11, UMI consensuses were aligned to TRA and TRB V and J templates and then assembled into clonotypes. Expanded or contracted clonotypes were those called significant by both edgeR and NoisET, with noise models trained on biological replicates. For edgeR calls, a false discovery rate-adjusted p below 0.01 and a log2 fold-change threshold of 1 were applied. As an exploratory analysis of dynamics, max-normalized trajectories of the 1000 most abundant clonotypes were examined by PCA with hierarchical clustering. The CD4 or CD8 phenotype of responding clones was assigned using the separately sequenced CD4+ and CD8+ repertoires. Using fastp trimming at Q25 and MiXCR clonotype assembly, TCRdb reanalyzed the public sequencing data and kept in-frame beta chains. Records with the same CDR3 protein are collapsed into one entry carrying the most frequent genes and DNA. The V and J calls were not made by the authors but by TCRdb's processing. Counted in this sample were about 260,000 distinct CDR3 sequences; around 15% of them appeared once. Around a fifth of the sample lies in the top ten.

The germline V gene (reference sequence) sets CDR1 to SEHNR and CDR2 to FQNEAQ. V is cut back by 1 base and J by 3 bases, with 3 bases in the junction unmatched. The CDR3 numbers 15 residues from cysteine through phenylalanine. Here the CDR3 DNA is all that survives: 45 bases in frame from base 1. The sample originates from a study of T-cell memory formation after mild COVID-19 (dated by TCRdb to about 2021). With respect to the entire study: TCR sequence clusters from the two donors were found to be largely donor specific. Two young, previously healthy adult volunteers made up the cohort, one male and one female. In a couple of donors, T-cell clones that expanded and contracted after mild COVID-19 were tracked by sequencing TCRalpha and TCRbeta repertoires over time. Study-wide findings and limitations: The study included only a couple of mild cases, and larger cohorts that include severe cases with pre-infection samples were judged to be necessary. Some responding clones were detected in pre-infection memory, which suggested that pre-existing cross-reactive memory T cells had joined the SARS-CoV-2 response. Contracting CD4+ clones were located mainly in the CM and EM memory subsets, whereas CD8+ clones were found to be enriched in EMRA. SARS-CoV-2 specificity was not confirmed for the second-wave clones peaking on day 37. Clones that contracted from day 15 to 85 showed balanced CD4/CD8 phenotypes, whereas a second wave of clones that expanded from day 15 to 37 leaned towards CD4+.

PBMCs were isolated by Ficoll-Paque density gradient centrifugation. The sequencing sample was made of PBMCs or a T cell subset sorted from them (not recorded which). The receptor comes from a young man who had mild COVID-19 (a few samples of this study predate the infection). The sample titles of this study are shuffled in the database, so cell type and time point are left out; the donor was told from shared clones. The chain links TRBV7-9 with TRBJ2-1; 7 bases in the middle match TRBD2. The bases are TGTGCCAGCAGCTTAGAGTCGGGGGGCTACAATGAGCAGTTCTTC. Its translation is CASSLESGGYNEQFF.